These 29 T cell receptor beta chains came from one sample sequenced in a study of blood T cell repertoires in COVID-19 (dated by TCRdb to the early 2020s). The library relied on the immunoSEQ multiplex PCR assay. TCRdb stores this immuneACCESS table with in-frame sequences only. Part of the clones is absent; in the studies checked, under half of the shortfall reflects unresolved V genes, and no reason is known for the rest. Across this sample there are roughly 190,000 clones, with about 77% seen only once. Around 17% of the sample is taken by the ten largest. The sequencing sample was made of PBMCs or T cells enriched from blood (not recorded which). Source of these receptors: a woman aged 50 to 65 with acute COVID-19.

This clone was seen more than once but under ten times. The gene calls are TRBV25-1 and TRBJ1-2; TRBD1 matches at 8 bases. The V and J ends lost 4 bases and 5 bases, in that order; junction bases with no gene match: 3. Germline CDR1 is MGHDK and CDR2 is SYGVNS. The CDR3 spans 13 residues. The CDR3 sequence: CASSVGQGYGYTF. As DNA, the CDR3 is TGTGCCAGCAGTGTCGGACAGGGATATGGCTACACCTTC.

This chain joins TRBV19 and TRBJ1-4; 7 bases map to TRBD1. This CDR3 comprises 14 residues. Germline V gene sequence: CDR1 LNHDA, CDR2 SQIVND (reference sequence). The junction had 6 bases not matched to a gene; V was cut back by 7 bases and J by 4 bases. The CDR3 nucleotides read TGTGCCAGTACCCCGACAGGGTTTAATGAAAAACTGTTTTTT. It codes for CASTPTGFNEKLFF. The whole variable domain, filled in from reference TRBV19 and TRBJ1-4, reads DGGITQSPKYLFRKEGQNVTLSCEQNLNHDAMYWYRQDPGQGLRLIYYSQIVNDFQKGDIAEGYSVSREKKESFPLTVTSAQKNPTAFYLCASTPTGFNEKLFFGSGTQLSVL.

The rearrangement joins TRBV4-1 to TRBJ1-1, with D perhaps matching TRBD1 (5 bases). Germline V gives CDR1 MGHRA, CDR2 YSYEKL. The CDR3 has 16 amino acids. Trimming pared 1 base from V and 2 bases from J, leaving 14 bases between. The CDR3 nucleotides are TGCGCCAGCAGCCAAGCGGGGGTCAGTTACAACACTGAAGCTTTCTTT. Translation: CASSQAGVSYNTEAFF.

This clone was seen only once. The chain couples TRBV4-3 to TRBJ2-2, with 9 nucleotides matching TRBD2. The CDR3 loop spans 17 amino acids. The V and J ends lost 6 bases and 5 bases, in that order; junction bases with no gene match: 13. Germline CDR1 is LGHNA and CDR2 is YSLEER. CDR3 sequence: CASRRDPSGGTTGELFF. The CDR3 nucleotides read TGCGCCAGCAGACGAGACCCCAGCGGGGGGACAACCGGGGAGCTGTTTTTT.

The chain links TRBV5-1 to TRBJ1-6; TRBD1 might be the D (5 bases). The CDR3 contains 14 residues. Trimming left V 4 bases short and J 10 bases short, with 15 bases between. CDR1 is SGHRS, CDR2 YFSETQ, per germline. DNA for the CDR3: TGCGCCAGCAGCCAAGGAGCCGGGGGGTCACCCCTCCACTTT. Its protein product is CASSQGAGGSPLHF. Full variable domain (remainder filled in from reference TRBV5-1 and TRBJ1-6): KAGVTQTPRYLIKTRGQQVTLSCSPISGHRSVSWYQQTPGQGLQFLFEYFSETQRNKGNFPGRFSGRQFSNSRSEMNVSTLELGDSALYLCASSQGAGGSPLHFGNGTRLTVT.

CDR3 sequence (DNA): TGTGCCAGCGGAGGGCCCTACTACGAGCAGTACGTC. This gives the protein CASGGPYYEQYV. This chain joins TRBV21-1 and TRBJ2-7; TRBD2, the D gene given by the table, was not confirmed from the DNA. TRBV21-1 is a pseudogene. The CDR3 runs to 12 residues.

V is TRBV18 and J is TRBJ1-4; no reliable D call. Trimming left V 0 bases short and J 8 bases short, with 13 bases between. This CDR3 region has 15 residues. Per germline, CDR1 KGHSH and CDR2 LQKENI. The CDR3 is CASSPPEGAREKLFF. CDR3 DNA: TGTGCCAGCTCACCACCTGAGGGCGCTAGGGAAAAACTGTTTTTT.

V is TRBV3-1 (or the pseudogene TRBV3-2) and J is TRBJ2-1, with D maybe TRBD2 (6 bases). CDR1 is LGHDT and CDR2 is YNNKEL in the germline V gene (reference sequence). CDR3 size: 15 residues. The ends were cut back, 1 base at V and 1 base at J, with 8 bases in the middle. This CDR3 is CASSQGAGSYNEQFF. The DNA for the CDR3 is TGTGCCAGCAGCCAAGGGGCGGGGTCCTACAATGAGCAGTTCTTC.

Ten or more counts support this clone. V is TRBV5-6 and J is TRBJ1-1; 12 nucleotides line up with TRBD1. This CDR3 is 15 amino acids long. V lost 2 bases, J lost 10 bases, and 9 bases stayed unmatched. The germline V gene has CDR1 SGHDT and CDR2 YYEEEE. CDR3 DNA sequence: TGTGCCAGCAGCTTACCGGGACAGGGGGCGCGAGGAGCTTTCTTT. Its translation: CASSLPGQGARGAFF. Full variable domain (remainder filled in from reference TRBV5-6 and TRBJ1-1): DAGVTQSPTHLIKTRGQQVTLRCSPKSGHDTVSWYQQALGQGPQFIFQYYEEEERQRGNFPDRFSGHQFPNYSSELNVNALLLGDSALYLCASSLPGQGARGAFFGQGTRLTVV.

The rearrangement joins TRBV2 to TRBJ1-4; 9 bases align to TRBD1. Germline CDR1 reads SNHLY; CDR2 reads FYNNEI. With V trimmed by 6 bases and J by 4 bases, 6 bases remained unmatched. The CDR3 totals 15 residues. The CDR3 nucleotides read TGTGCCAGCAGCGCGGACAGGGGACTTAATGAAAAACTGTTTTTT. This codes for CASSADRGLNEKLFF.

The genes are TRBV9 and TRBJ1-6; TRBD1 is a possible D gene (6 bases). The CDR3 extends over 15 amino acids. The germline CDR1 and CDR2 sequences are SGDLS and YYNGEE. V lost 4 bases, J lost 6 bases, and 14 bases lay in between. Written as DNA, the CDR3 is TGTGCCAGCAGCCCCAACAGGGCGGGTAATTCACCCCTCCACTTT. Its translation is CASSPNRAGNSPLHF.

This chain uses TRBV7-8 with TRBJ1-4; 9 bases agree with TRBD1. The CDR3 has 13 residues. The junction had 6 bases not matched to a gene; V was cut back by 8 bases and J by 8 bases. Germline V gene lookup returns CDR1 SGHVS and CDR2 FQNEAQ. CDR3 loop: CASGRDREEKLFF. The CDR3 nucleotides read TGTGCCAGCGGCCGGGACAGGGAGGAAAAACTGTTTTTT.

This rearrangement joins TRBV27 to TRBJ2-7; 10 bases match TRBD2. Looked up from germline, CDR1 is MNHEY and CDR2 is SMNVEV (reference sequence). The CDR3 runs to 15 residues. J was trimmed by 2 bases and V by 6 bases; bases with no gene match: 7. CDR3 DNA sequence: TGTGCCAGCAGAGCGCTAGCGGGGGCCGCCTACGAGCAGTACGTC. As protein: CASRALAGAAYEQYV.

CDR3 bases: TGTGCCAGCAGTTTAGGTTCCAGAGGCAATTCACCCCTCCACTTT. Protein sequence: CASSLGSRGNSPLHF. The chain joins TRBV28 to TRBJ1-6; D is ambiguous. This CDR3 has 15 amino acids. V lost 2 bases and J lost 7, with 12 bases in between. In germline, CDR1 is MDHEN, CDR2 SYDVKM.

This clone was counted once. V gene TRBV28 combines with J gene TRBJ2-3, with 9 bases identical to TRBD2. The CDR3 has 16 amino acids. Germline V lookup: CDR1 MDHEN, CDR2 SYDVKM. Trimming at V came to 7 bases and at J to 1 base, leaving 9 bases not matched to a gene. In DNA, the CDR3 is TGTGCCAGCATCGTGCGGGGGGGCCCAGGCACAGATACGCAGTATTTT. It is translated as CASIVRGGPGTDTQYF.

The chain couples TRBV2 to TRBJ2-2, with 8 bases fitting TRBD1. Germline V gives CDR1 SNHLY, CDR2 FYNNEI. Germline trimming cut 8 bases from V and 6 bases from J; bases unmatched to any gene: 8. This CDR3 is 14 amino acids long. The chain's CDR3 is CASGDRGGPGELFF. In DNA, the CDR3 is TGTGCCAGCGGAGACAGGGGTGGGCCCGGGGAGCTGTTTTTT.

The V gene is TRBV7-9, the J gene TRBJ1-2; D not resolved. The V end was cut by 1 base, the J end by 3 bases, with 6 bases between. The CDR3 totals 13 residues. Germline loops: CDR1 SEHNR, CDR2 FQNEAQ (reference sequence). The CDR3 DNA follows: TGTGCCAGCAGCTTAGGGTCAGACTATGGCTACACCTTC. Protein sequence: CASSLGSDYGYTF.

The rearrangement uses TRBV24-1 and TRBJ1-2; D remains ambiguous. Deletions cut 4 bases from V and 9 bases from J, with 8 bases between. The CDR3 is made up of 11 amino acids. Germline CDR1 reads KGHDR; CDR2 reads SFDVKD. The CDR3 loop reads CATSDLRSYTF. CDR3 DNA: TGTGCCACCAGTGACCTTCGTAGCTACACCTTC.

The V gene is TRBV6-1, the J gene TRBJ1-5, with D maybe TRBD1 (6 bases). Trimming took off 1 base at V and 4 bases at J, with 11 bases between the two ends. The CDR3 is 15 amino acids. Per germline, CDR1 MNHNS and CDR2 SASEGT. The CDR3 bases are TGTGCCAGCAGTGAAGGGCTGAGGGGGAATCAGCCCCAGCATTTT. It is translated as CASSEGLRGNQPQHF.

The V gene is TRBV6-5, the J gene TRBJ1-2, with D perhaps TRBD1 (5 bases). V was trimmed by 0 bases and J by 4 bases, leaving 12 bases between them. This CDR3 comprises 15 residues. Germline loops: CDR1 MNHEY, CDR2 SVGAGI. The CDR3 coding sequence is TGTGCCAGCAGTTACTCTAGCAGGGCAGGCTATGGCTACACCTTC. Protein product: CASSYSSRAGYGYTF.

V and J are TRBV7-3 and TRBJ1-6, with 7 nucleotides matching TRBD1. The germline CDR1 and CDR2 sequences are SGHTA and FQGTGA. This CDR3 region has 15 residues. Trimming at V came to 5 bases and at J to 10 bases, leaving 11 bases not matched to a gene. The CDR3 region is CASSAGGGARSPLHF. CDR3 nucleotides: TGTGCCAGCAGCGCAGGGGGTGGGGCGAGGTCACCCCTCCACTTT. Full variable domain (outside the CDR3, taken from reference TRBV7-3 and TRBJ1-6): GAGVSQTPSNKVTEKGKYVELRCDPISGHTALYWYRQSLGQGPEFLIYFQGTGAADDSGLPNDRFFAVRPEGSVSTLKIQRTERGDSAVYLCASSAGGGARSPLHFGNGTRLTVT.

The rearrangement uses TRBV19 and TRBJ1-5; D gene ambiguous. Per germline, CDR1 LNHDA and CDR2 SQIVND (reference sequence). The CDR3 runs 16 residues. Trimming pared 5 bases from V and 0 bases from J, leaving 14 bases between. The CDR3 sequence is CASSDRLFDSNQPQHF. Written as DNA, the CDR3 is TGTGCCAGTAGTGACCGACTCTTTGATAGCAATCAGCCCCAGCATTTT.

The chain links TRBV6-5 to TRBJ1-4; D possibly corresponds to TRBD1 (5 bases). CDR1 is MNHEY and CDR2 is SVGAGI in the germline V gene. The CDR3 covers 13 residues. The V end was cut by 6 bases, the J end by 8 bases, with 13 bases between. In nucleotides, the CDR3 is TGTGCCAGCAGCCCACCCAGGGTCGAAAAACTGTTTTTT. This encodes CASSPPRVEKLFF.

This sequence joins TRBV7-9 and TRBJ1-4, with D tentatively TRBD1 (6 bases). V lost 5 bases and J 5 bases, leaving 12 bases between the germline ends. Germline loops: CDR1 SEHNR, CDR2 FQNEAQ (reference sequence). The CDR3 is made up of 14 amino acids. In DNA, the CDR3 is TGTGCCAGCAGCCGGGACACCTTAAATGAAAAACTGTTTTTT. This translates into CASSRDTLNEKLFF.

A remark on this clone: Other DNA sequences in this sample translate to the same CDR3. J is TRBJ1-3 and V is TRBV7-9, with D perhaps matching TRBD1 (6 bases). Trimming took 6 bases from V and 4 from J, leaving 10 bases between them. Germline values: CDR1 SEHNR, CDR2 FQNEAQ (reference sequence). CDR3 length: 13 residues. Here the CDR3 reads CASSSRGGNTIYF. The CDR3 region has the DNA TGTGCCAGCAGTTCCAGGGGCGGAAACACCATATATTTT.

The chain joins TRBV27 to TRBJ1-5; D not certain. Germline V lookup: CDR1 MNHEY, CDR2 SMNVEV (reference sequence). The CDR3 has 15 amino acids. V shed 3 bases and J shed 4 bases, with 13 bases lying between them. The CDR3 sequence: CASSFEGGVNQPQHF. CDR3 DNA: TGTGCCAGCAGTTTTGAGGGAGGTGTGAATCAGCCCCAGCATTTT.

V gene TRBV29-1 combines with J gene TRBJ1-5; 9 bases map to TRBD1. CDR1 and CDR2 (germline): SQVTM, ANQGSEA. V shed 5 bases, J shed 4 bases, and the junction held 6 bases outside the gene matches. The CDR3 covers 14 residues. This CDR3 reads CSVTPGQGNQPQHF. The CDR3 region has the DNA TGCAGCGTTACCCCGGGACAGGGAAATCAGCCCCAGCATTTT.

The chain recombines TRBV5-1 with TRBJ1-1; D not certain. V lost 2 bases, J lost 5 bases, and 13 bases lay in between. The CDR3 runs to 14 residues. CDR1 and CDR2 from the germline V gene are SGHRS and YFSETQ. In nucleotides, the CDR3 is TGCGCCAGCAGCTTCCGGGGAAAGGAGACTGAAGCTTTCTTT. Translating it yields CASSFRGKETEAFF.

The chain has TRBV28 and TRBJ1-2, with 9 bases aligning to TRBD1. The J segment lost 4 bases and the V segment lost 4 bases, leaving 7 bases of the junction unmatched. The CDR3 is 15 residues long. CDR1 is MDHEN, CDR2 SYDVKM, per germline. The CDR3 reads CASSSSDRGSYGYTF. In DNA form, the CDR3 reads TGTGCCAGCAGTTCATCGGACAGGGGAAGCTATGGCTACACCTTC.